These T cell receptor beta chains were read from a single sample in a study of blood T cells in healthy people across ages. One entry per CDR3 protein, called by TCRdb with MiXCR from the 5' RACE reads. This sample yields approximately 1.5 million distinct CDR3 sequences, of which about 31% are seen a single time; 10% to 12% belongs to the top ten. Sequencing was performed on blood. The receptor source for this set is a woman in her 30s in good health. CDR3s include the opening cysteine and the closing phenylalanine or tryptophan. D genes are given only for firm matches. Clone size is shown for a subset of rows, as once, few, many or a class of expanded clone.

DNA: TGTGCCATCAGGGACTCTAGCGGGAGGGCCGACGAGCAGTACTTC
CDR3: CAIRDSSGRADEQYF
V: TRBV10-3
size: .
J: TRBJ2-7
D: TRBD2

DNA: TGCAGCGTTGAAGGACGAGTAGAGAGCTCCTACAATGAGCAGTTCTTC
CDR3: CSVEGRVESSYNEQFF
V: TRBV29-1
size: .
J: TRBJ2-1
D: .

DNA: TGTGCCAGCAGCTTCTCGGTCAGGGCGGGAACTGAAGCTTTCTTT
CDR3: CASSFSVRAGTEAFF
V: TRBV7-9
size: .
J: TRBJ1-1
D: .

DNA: TGTGCCAGCAGCTTGAAAGGGAATGAGCAGTTCTTC
CDR3: CASSLKGNEQFF
V: TRBV7-9
size: many
J: TRBJ2-1
D: .

DNA: TGCGCCAGCAGCCAACTGGGCGGGGGCTCCTACGAGCAGTACTTC
CDR3: CASSQLGGGSYEQYF
V: TRBV4-1
size: few
J: TRBJ2-7
D: TRBD2

DNA: TGTGCCATATCAGGGGGCGTAAGGAACACTGAAGCTTTCTTT
CDR3: CAISGGVRNTEAFF
V: TRBV10-3
size: .
J: TRBJ1-1
D: TRBD1

DNA: TGTGCCAGCAGCGCATCCGGGACTAGCTATGAGCAGTTCTTC
CDR3: CASSASGTSYEQFF
V: TRBV7-2
size: few
J: TRBJ2-1
D: TRBD2

DNA: TGCAGTGCAGAGACCGGTTACGAGCAGTACTTC
CDR3: CSAETGYEQYF
V: TRBV20-1
size: .
J: TRBJ2-7
D: .

DNA: TGTGCCAGCAGCTCCCTGGGGCAGGGTAAAGCAGAGCCCCAGTACTTC
CDR3: CASSSLGQGKAEPQYF
V: TRBV12-3/TRBV12-4
size: .
J: TRBJ2-4
D: .

DNA: TGTGCCAGCAGCTTGAGGGGTGGGTTTTCCCACTTACGGGAAGCTTTCTTT
CDR3: CASSLRGGFSHLREAFF
V: TRBV5-6
size: .
J: TRBJ1-1
D: .

DNA: TGTGCCAGCAGTCCGACCGGGACAGGGAACGCCGGGGAGCTGTTTTTT
CDR3: CASSPTGTGNAGELFF
V: TRBV28
size: .
J: TRBJ2-2
D: TRBD1

DNA: TGTGCCAGCAGCCGAGGACCCTCTGCCTACGAGCAGTACTTC
CDR3: CASSRGPSAYEQYF
V: TRBV7-2
size: few
J: TRBJ2-7
D: .

DNA: TGTGCCACCCAGGGTGGACAGTCGACGGTTGTTGGGCACGAGCAGTACTTC
CDR3: CATQGGQSTVVGHEQYF
V: TRBV10-3
size: few
J: TRBJ2-7
D: .

DNA: TGTGCCAGCAGCCAAGTTCCAGCGGGGGGGCCGGAGACCCAGTACTTC
CDR3: CASSQVPAGGPETQYF
V: TRBV3-1
size: .
J: TRBJ2-5
D: TRBD2

DNA: TGCAGTGCTAGAGTGGGGGTACAGGGAGGCAATCAGCCCCAGCATTTT
CDR3: CSARVGVQGGNQPQHF
V: TRBV20-1
size: .
J: TRBJ1-5
D: .

DNA: TGTGCCAGCAGCTTAGAGGGAATGCGTGGCCAAGAGACCCAGTACTTC
CDR3: CASSLEGMRGQETQYF
V: TRBV7-8
size: .
J: TRBJ2-5
D: .

DNA: TGTGCCAGCAGCTTAAGTGCGGGGGGGTGGGGCAATCAGCCCCAGCATTTT
CDR3: CASSLSAGGWGNQPQHF
V: TRBV7-2
size: .
J: TRBJ1-5
D: .

DNA: TGTGCCAGCAGCCGAGGGCTCCCTAGCGGGAGCGGAAATGAGCAGTTCTTC
CDR3: CASSRGLPSGSGNEQFF
V: TRBV3-1
size: .
J: TRBJ2-1
D: TRBD2

DNA: TGCAGTGCTAGAAGTGGGGCAACAAGGGTGGATGAGCAGTTCTTC
CDR3: CSARSGATRVDEQFF
V: TRBV20-1
size: few
J: TRBJ2-1
D: .

DNA: TGTGCCAGCAGCCCAGACTACAATGAGCAGTTCTTC
CDR3: CASSPDYNEQFF
V: TRBV7-6
size: many
J: TRBJ2-1
D: .

DNA: TGCGCCAGCAGCCCCCCTTTAATGAGGGGGGCAGGTGGCTACACCTTC
CDR3: CASSPPLMRGAGGYTF
V: TRBV4-1
size: .
J: TRBJ1-2
D: .

DNA: TGTGCCAGCTCACCCGTAATCGGGATTAAGGGCGAGACCCAGTACTTC
CDR3: CASSPVIGIKGETQYF
V: TRBV18
size: few
J: TRBJ2-5
D: .

DNA: TGCAGCGTGGGACTAGCGGGAGACGAGCAGTACTTC
CDR3: CSVGLAGDEQYF
V: TRBV29-1
size: many
J: TRBJ2-7
D: TRBD2

DNA: TGTGCCAGCCCCTGGCATTGGAGATCAAGCCGCTCTGGAAACACCATATATTTT
CDR3: CASPWHWRSSRSGNTIYF
V: TRBV6-4
size: .
J: TRBJ1-3
D: .

DNA: TGTGCCAGCAGCCAAGAGGGTAGCGGGGTGAGCACAGATACGCAGTATTTT
CDR3: CASSQEGSGVSTDTQYF
V: TRBV4-2
size: many
J: TRBJ2-3
D: TRBD2

DNA: TGTGCCAGCAGCCAAGAACCGCTACTAGCGGGGACATATGAGCAGTTCTTC
CDR3: CASSQEPLLAGTYEQFF
V: TRBV4-2
size: few
J: TRBJ2-1
D: TRBD2

DNA: TGTGCCAGCAGCCAAGAGTTCGTTGAAGAGGCCCAGTACTTC
CDR3: CASSQEFVEEAQYF
V: TRBV14
size: .
J: TRBJ2-5
D: .

DNA: TGTGCCAGCAGTCCTAGCCCGGGACTAGCGGGGGGGCGAGGCACAGATACGCAGTATTTT
CDR3: CASSPSPGLAGGRGTDTQYF
V: TRBV4-2
size: .
J: TRBJ2-3
D: TRBD2

DNA: TGCAGTGCTAGCCCCGGCGGTGGTGAGCAGTTCTTC
CDR3: CSASPGGGEQFF
V: TRBV20-1
size: few
J: TRBJ2-1
D: .

DNA: TGCAGTGCTAGATCGGAACAGGGGGCTTTTTCCTACAATGAGCAGTTCTTC
CDR3: CSARSEQGAFSYNEQFF
V: TRBV20-1
size: .
J: TRBJ2-1
D: TRBD1

DNA: TGTGCCAGCAGCCACACCGGGGAAAGCTCCTACGGGCAGTACTTC
CDR3: CASSHTGESSYGQYF
V: TRBV3-1
size: once
J: TRBJ2-7
D: .

DNA: TGTGCCAGCAGCTTGTGGCATGGTGGATTATCCTACAATGAGCAGTTCTTC
CDR3: CASSLWHGGLSYNEQFF
V: TRBV5-6
size: once
J: TRBJ2-1
D: .

DNA: TGCGCCAGCAATCGGGGGGTTGAAACAGATACGCAGTATTTT
CDR3: CASNRGVETDTQYF
V: TRBV5-1
size: few
J: TRBJ2-3
D: TRBD2

DNA: TGTGCCAGCAGCTTATGGAGGGCGGTAGAGCGGCAGTCGGACAATGAGCAGTTCTTC
CDR3: CASSLWRAVERQSDNEQFF
V: TRBV7-3
size: many
J: TRBJ2-1
D: .

DNA: TGTGCCAGCAGCTTAACGACAGGGGGCACCTACGAGCAGTACTTC
CDR3: CASSLTTGGTYEQYF
V: TRBV5-5
size: many
J: TRBJ2-7
D: TRBD1

DNA: TGTGCCAGCAGTTCCTCTAGCTTTGGTGCTTCCTACGAGCAGTACTTC
CDR3: CASSSSSFGASYEQYF
V: TRBV12-3/TRBV12-4
size: .
J: TRBJ2-7
D: .

DNA: TGTGCCAGCAGCCAAGAGCCGGACGCGGAGACCCAGTACTTC
CDR3: CASSQEPDAETQYF
V: TRBV3-1
size: .
J: TRBJ2-5
D: .

DNA: TGCGCCAGCAGCCCCACGGGCCAGAAGGAGACCCAGTACTTC
CDR3: CASSPTGQKETQYF
V: TRBV5-1
size: .
J: TRBJ2-5
D: .

DNA: TGTGCCAGCAGGCCAAATCGGGGGGGAGACACCTACGAGCAGTACTTC
CDR3: CASRPNRGGDTYEQYF
V: TRBV7-9
size: .
J: TRBJ2-7
D: TRBD2

DNA: TGTGCCAGCAGCCCCTCTGAGCGGGGCGGGGGGGCACCCGAGCAGTTCTTC
CDR3: CASSPSERGGGAPEQFF
V: TRBV7-3
size: few
J: TRBJ2-1
D: TRBD2

DNA: TGTGCCAGCAGTTACTTCGACAGGGGCGATAATGAAAAACTGTTTTTT
CDR3: CASSYFDRGDNEKLFF
V: TRBV6-6
size: few
J: TRBJ1-4
D: TRBD1

DNA: TGTGCCATCAGTGCGCAGGGGGAAAAACTGTTTTTT
CDR3: CAISAQGEKLFF
V: TRBV10-3
size: few
J: TRBJ1-4
D: .

DNA: TGCAGTGCTAGAGATAGAGGGATCTACGAGCAGTACTTC
CDR3: CSARDRGIYEQYF
V: TRBV20-1
size: many
J: TRBJ2-7
D: .

DNA: TGCAGTGCTAGGCAGGGGGCGGTGGAGACCCAGTTCTTC
CDR3: CSARQGAVETQFF
V: TRBV20-1
size: .
J: TRBJ2-1
D: TRBD1

DNA: TGCAGCGTGGCTACCGGGACAGGGTGGGAAGAGACCCAGTACTTC
CDR3: CSVATGTGWEETQYF
V: TRBV29-1
size: many
J: TRBJ2-5
D: TRBD1

DNA: TGTGCCTGGAGTGACCCGTCTTCCAATCAGCCCCAGCATTTT
CDR3: CAWSDPSSNQPQHF
V: TRBV30
size: .
J: TRBJ1-5
D: .

DNA: TGCAGTGCTAGACTGCTAGCGGGGGGGCCGGGGAGCTCCTACAATGAGCAGTTCTTC
CDR3: CSARLLAGGPGSSYNEQFF
V: TRBV20-1
size: .
J: TRBJ2-1
D: TRBD2

DNA: TGTGCCAGCAGCTTGTGGGCAGCAATTAGCACAGATACGCAGTATTTT
CDR3: CASSLWAAISTDTQYF
V: TRBV5-5
size: .
J: TRBJ2-3
D: .

DNA: TGTGCCAGCAGCCTTGGGAGCGCTCTTCTTTCCTACGAGCAGTACTTC
CDR3: CASSLGSALLSYEQYF
V: TRBV7-2
size: once
J: TRBJ2-7
D: .

DNA: TGCAGCGCCGTATATGGGGATGAAAAACTGTTTTTT
CDR3: CSAVYGDEKLFF
V: TRBV29-1
size: .
J: TRBJ1-4
D: .

DNA: TGTGCCAGCAGCTTTACCACCAGCGGGAGCGAGACCCAGTACTTC
CDR3: CASSFTTSGSETQYF
V: TRBV14
size: few
J: TRBJ2-5
D: TRBD2

DNA: TGTGCCAGCACCCACAATGGGGGGAACTGGGCCCGCGATACGCAGTATTTT
CDR3: CASTHNGGNWARDTQYF
V: TRBV6-1
size: .
J: TRBJ2-3
D: .

DNA: TGTGCCAGCAGCTTAGGCGGCAGGAGGAATTCGGATGGCTACACCTTC
CDR3: CASSLGGRRNSDGYTF
V: TRBV7-9
size: .
J: TRBJ1-2
D: .

DNA: TGCAGTGCTAAGGGAAGCGGAGGGAGGGATACGCAGTATTTT
CDR3: CSAKGSGGRDTQYF
V: TRBV20-1
size: few
J: TRBJ2-3
D: .

DNA: TGTGCCAGCAGCCCCTATAAGCGGGGGGGGAACACCGGGGAGCTGTTTTTT
CDR3: CASSPYKRGGNTGELFF
V: TRBV7-6
size: .
J: TRBJ2-2
D: TRBD2

DNA: TGTGCCAGCAGCTCCGCGGGAGCGTACCAAGAGACCCAGTACTTC
CDR3: CASSSAGAYQETQYF
V: TRBV12-3/TRBV12-4
size: few
J: TRBJ2-5
D: TRBD2

DNA: TGTGCCAGCAGTGAATTTCGGGGAGCTGAAGCTTTCTTT
CDR3: CASSEFRGAEAFF
V: TRBV2
size: .
J: TRBJ1-1
D: .